Listed below are T cell receptor beta chains from one sample, sequenced in a study of post-analysis software for immune sequencing data. TCRdb reprocessed the PCR reads with MiXCR, giving one entry per CDR3 protein. The sample shows about half a million distinct CDR3 sequences, under 55% of them seen only once. Input material: blood. The origin of the receptors is a girl under 18 with multiple sclerosis. Each CDR3 is given with its conserved first and last residue. A D gene is named only where the DNA matches it firmly. Size tells how often a clone was seen (once, few, many) or the class of an expanded clone, and some rows leave it out.

J gene | clone size | V gene | D gene | CDR3 DNA | CDR3 protein
TRBJ1-2 | few | TRBV4-1 | - | TGCGCCAGCAGCCAAGAAGGGTTTTCGGGAGGCTACACCTTC | CASSQEGFSGGYTF
TRBJ2-5 | - | TRBV6-2/TRBV6-3 | - | TGTGCCAGCAGTCGGGTGGGCCCCAACAATGAGCAGTACTTC | CASSRVGPNNEQYF
TRBJ2-1 | few | TRBV29-1 | TRBD2 | TGCAGCGTTGATGCGGGAGGAGCCTACAATGAGCAGTTCTTC | CSVDAGGAYNEQFF
TRBJ2-7 | - | TRBV6-6 | - | TGTGCCAGCAGTTACCCCCTAGCGACCTACGAGCAGTACTTC | CASSYPLATYEQYF
TRBJ2-1 | - | TRBV3-1 | - | TGTGCCAGCAGCCAAACCCTCCGGGGTGGGGAGTTCTTC | CASSQTLRGGEFF
TRBJ2-5 | - | TRBV27 | - | TGTGCCAGCAGTTTGCTGGGGCCCGAGGAGACCCAGTACTTC | CASSLLGPEETQYF
TRBJ2-7 | few | TRBV20-1 | TRBD2 | TGCAGTGCTAGGACTAGCGGGAGGGTATACGAGCAGTACTTC | CSARTSGRVYEQYF
TRBJ2-3 | once | TRBV7-2 | - | TGTGCCAGCAGCGCCGGGTCCAGAGGGTATTTT | CASSAGSRGYF
TRBJ2-5 | - | TRBV12-3/TRBV12-4 | TRBD1 | TGTGCCAGCAGTTTGGAGACAGGGGGCGGTGAGACCCAGTACTTC | CASSLETGGGETQYF
TRBJ2-3 | - | TRBV7-9 | - | TGTGCCAGCACCGTAGGGGGACGGATCACAGATACGCAGTATTTT | CASTVGGRITDTQYF
TRBJ2-7 | few | TRBV4-2 | TRBD1 | TGTGCCAGCAGCCTCGGACAGGGAAAGGGTTACGAGCAGTACTTC | CASSLGQGKGYEQYF
TRBJ2-7 | - | TRBV4-1 | TRBD2 | TGCGCCAGCAGCCAAGTACTAGCGGGCTCCTACGAGCAGTACTTC | CASSQVLAGSYEQYF
TRBJ2-7 | - | TRBV7-2 | TRBD2 | TGTGCCAGCAGCTTAGGGACTAGCGGGAGGGACCTCTACGAGCAGTACTTC | CASSLGTSGRDLYEQYF
TRBJ2-7 | few | TRBV11-2 | - | TGTGCCAGCATACCGGGACAGGGGACTAGCGGCCTCTCCTACGAGCAGTACTTC | CASIPGQGTSGLSYEQYF
TRBJ2-7 | - | TRBV5-1 | TRBD1 | TGCGCCAGCAGCTTTGGGGACAGCTACGAGCAGTACTTC | CASSFGDSYEQYF
TRBJ2-3 | - | TRBV5-1 | TRBD2 | TGCGCCAGCAGCTTGGTTAGCGGGAGTATCGCAGATACGCAGTATTTT | CASSLVSGSIADTQYF
TRBJ2-5 | - | TRBV3-1 | TRBD1 | TGTGCCAGCAGCCGAATGACAGGGAAAGAGACCCAGTACTTC | CASSRMTGKETQYF
TRBJ2-7 | few | TRBV27 | TRBD2 | TGTGCCAGCAGCCAGGGACTAGCGGTCTCCTACGAGCAGTACTTC | CASSQGLAVSYEQYF
TRBJ2-7 | - | TRBV5-1 | - | TGCGCCAGCAGCGGGAGGCTAGACGACGGCTCCTACGAGCAGTACTTC | CASSGRLDDGSYEQYF
TRBJ2-7 | - | TRBV20-1 | - | TGCAGTGTCAAAGCCGGGCCGAGCTCCTACGAGCAGTACTTC | CSVKAGPSSYEQYF
TRBJ2-5 | - | TRBV4-2 | - | TGTGCCAGCAGCCAAGATCACGTCCGGGTTGCGCAAGAGACCCAGTACTTC | CASSQDHVRVAQETQYF
TRBJ1-6 | few | TRBV28 | - | TGTGCCAGCATACAGACAGCCACCTATAATTCACCCCTCCACTTT | CASIQTATYNSPLHF
TRBJ2-1 | - | TRBV15 | - | TGTGCCACCAGCAGTACAGGAGGAGGGGGATACAATGAGCAGTTCTTC | CATSSTGGGGYNEQFF
TRBJ2-5 | few | TRBV6-1 | - | TGTGCCAGCAGTGAAGACAGGGCGGAGTACTTC | CASSEDRAEYF
TRBJ2-1 | many | TRBV9 | TRBD1 | TGTGCCAGCAGCGGTCGACAGGGGGTAGGCGAGCAGTTCTTC | CASSGRQGVGEQFF
TRBJ2-7 | - | TRBV5-1 | TRBD1 | TGCGCCAGCAGCATACTACCGGGACAGGGGACCCTTATCTCCTACGAGCAGTACTTC | CASSILPGQGTLISYEQYF
TRBJ1-2 | - | TRBV7-9 | TRBD1 | TGTGCCAGCAGCTTGCCGACAGGGGATCTTTCCTATGGCTACACCTTC | CASSLPTGDLSYGYTF
TRBJ2-1 | - | TRBV4-1 | TRBD2 | TGCGCCAGCAGCCAAGTTGATCTAAGCGGGGGCTCCTACAATGAGCAGTTCTTC | CASSQVDLSGGSYNEQFF
TRBJ2-7 | many | TRBV12-3/TRBV12-4 | - | TGTGCCAGCAGCCGGGACACCTACGAGCAGTACTTC | CASSRDTYEQYF
TRBJ2-7 | - | TRBV5-1 | TRBD1 | TGCGCCAGCAGCTTGGAACAAAACAGGGGTCACTACGAGCAGTACTTC | CASSLEQNRGHYEQYF
TRBJ2-4 | few | TRBV12-3/TRBV12-4 | - | TGTGCCAGCAGTTCACGCGCATCCAGGGACATTCAGTACTTC | CASSSRASRDIQYF
TRBJ2-7 | - | TRBV7-9 | - | TGTGCCAGCAGGAAAGAAGCCTACGAGCAGTACTTC | CASRKEAYEQYF
TRBJ2-3 | - | TRBV25-1 | - | TGTGCCAGCAGTGAATTCAGCAGTGATACGCAGTATTTT | CASSEFSSDTQYF
TRBJ1-3 | - | TRBV12-3/TRBV12-4 | - | TGTGCCAGCAGGCTCGGAAACACCATATATTTT | CASRLGNTIYF
TRBJ2-4 | - | TRBV12-3/TRBV12-4 | TRBD2 | TGTGCCAGCAGTTTAGGGACTAGCGGGAAGAACATTCAGTACTTC | CASSLGTSGKNIQYF
TRBJ2-6 | - | TRBV11-1 | TRBD1 | TGTGCCAGCAGCTCTTCCCGGGACAGAGCCTACTCTGGGGCCAACGTCCTGACTTTC | CASSSSRDRAYSGANVLTF
TRBJ2-7 | - | TRBV7-9 | - | TGTGCCAGCAGCCGGGGACGGCTCTACGAGCAGTACTTC | CASSRGRLYEQYF
TRBJ2-4 | - | TRBV7-9 | TRBD1 | TGTGCCAGCAGTAGGGGACAGTTCCAAGCCAAAAACATTCAGTACTTC | CASSRGQFQAKNIQYF
TRBJ2-5 | few | TRBV7-2 | - | TGTGCCAGCAGCTCTGGGCCCAGCCGGGAGACCCAGTACTTC | CASSSGPSRETQYF